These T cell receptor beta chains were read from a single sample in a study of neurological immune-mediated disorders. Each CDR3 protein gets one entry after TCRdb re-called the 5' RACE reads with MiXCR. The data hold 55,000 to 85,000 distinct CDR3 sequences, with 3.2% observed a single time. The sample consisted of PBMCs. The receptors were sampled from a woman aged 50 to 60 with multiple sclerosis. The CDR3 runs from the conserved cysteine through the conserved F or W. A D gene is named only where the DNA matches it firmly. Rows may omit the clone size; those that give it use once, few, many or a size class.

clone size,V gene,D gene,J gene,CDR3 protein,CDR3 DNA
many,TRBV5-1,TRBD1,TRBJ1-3,CASSYGQWDRGNTIYF,TGCGCCAGCAGCTATGGCCAGTGGGACAGGGGTAACACCATATATTTT
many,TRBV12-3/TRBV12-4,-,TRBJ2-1,CASTFSRDSYNEQFF,TGTGCCAGCACCTTTAGCCGGGATTCCTACAATGAGCAGTTCTTC
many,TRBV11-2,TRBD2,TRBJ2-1,CASSSIRLAGGNEQFF,TGTGCCAGCAGCTCGATTCGACTAGCGGGAGGCAATGAGCAGTTCTTC
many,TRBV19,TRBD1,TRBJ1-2,CASTMTGVGGYTF,TGTGCCAGTACAATGACAGGGGTCGGGGGCTACACCTTC
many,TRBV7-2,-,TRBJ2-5,CASSPPGVETQYF,TGTGCCAGCAGCCCCCCAGGGGTGGAGACCCAGTACTTC
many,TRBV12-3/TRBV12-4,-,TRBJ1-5,CASSFNAGARGNQPQHF,TGTGCCAGCAGTTTTAATGCAGGGGCTAGGGGCAATCAGCCCCAGCATTTT
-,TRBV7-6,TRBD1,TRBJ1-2,CASSLDPGGARGYTF,TGTGCCAGCAGCTTAGATCCAGGGGGCGCGAGAGGCTACACCTTC
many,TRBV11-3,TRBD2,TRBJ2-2,CASSEIQRDGYTGELFF,TGTGCCAGCAGCGAAATTCAGCGGGACGGTTACACCGGGGAGCTGTTTTTT
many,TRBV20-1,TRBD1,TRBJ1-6,CSARPTDRGLGSPLHF,TGCAGTGCTAGACCTACGGACAGGGGGTTAGGTTCACCCCTCCACTTT
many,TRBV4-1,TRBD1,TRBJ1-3,CASSRDRENTGNTIYF,TGCGCCAGCAGTCGGGACAGGGAGAATACTGGAAACACCATATATTTT
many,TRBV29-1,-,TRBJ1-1,CSVEYVMGAEAFF,TGCAGCGTCGAGTACGTGATGGGGGCTGAAGCTTTCTTT
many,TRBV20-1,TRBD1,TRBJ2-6,CSAIGQGAGGANVLTF,TGCAGTGCTATAGGACAGGGGGCTGGTGGGGCCAACGTCCTGACTTTC
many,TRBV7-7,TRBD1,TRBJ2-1,CASSFGTASYNEQFF,TGTGCCAGCAGCTTTGGGACAGCCTCCTACAATGAGCAGTTCTTC
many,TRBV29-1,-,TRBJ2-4,CSVEVVAKNIQYF,TGCAGCGTTGAAGTGGTAGCCAAAAACATTCAGTACTTC
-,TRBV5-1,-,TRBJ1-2,CASSLRGGNYGYTF,TGCGCCAGCAGCTTGAGAGGAGGGAACTATGGCTACACCTTC
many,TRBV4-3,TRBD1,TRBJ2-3,CASSRDRPGDTQYF,TGCGCCAGCAGCCGGGACAGGCCCGGGGATACGCAGTATTTT
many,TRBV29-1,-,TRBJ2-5,CSVERGEETQYF,TGCAGCGTTGAGAGGGGCGAGGAGACCCAGTACTTC
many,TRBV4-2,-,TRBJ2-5,CASSQGFGIEETQYF,TGTGCCAGCAGCCAAGGGTTTGGTATCGAAGAGACCCAGTACTTC
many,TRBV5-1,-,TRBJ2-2,CASRVGTPNTGELFF,TGCGCCAGCAGGGTGGGGACACCGAACACCGGGGAGCTGTTTTTT
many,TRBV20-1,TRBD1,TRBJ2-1,CSAHRTGQILNEQFF,TGCAGTGCTCATCGGACAGGGCAAATCTTGAATGAGCAGTTCTTC
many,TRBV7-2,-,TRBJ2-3,CASRPNRGTDTQYF,TGTGCCAGCAGACCAAACAGGGGCACAGATACGCAGTATTTT
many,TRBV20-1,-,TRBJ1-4,CSAKTPRAVFF,TGCAGTGCAAAGACCCCCCGAGCAGTGTTTTTT
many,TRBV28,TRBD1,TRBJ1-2,CASSEGTANYGYTF,TGTGCCAGCAGCGAAGGGACAGCTAACTATGGCTACACCTTC
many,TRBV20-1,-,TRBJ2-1,CSASPSGGTRSYNEQFF,TGCAGTGCTAGTCCCTCGGGTGGGACCCGCTCCTACAATGAGCAGTTCTTC
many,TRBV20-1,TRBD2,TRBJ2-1,CSASAGLAGVNEQFF,TGCAGTGCTTCCGCCGGACTAGCGGGAGTAAATGAGCAGTTCTTC
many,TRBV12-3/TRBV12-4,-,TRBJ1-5,CASSLDWPQHF,TGTGCCAGCAGTTTAGACTGGCCCCAGCATTTT
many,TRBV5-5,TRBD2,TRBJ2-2,CASSDRLAGANTGELFF,TGTGCCAGCAGCGACCGACTAGCGGGAGCGAACACCGGGGAGCTGTTTTTT
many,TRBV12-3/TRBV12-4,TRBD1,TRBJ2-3,CASKWQGASTDTQYF,TGTGCCAGCAAATGGCAGGGGGCATCCACAGATACGCAGTATTTT
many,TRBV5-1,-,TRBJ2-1,CASSLSRISSYNEQFF,TGCGCCAGCAGCTTGTCTCGGATCAGCTCCTACAATGAGCAGTTCTTC
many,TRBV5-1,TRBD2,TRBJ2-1,CASSLDLAGALNEQFF,TGCGCCAGCAGCTTGGACCTAGCGGGGGCCCTCAATGAGCAGTTCTTC
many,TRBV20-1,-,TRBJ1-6,CSARVPDGDANSPLHF,TGCAGTGCTAGAGTACCGGACGGAGACGCTAATTCACCCCTCCACTTT
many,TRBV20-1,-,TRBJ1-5,CSASGARNNQPQHF,TGCAGTGCTAGCGGGGCCCGAAACAATCAGCCCCAGCATTTT
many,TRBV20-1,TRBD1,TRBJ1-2,CSAPGQGLTYGYTF,TGCAGTGCACCCGGACAGGGGTTGACCTATGGCTACACCTTC
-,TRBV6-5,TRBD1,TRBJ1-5,CASSYSEQGASNQPQHF,TGTGCCAGCAGTTACTCGGAACAGGGGGCGAGCAATCAGCCCCAGCATTTT
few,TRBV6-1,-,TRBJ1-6,CASSEDLRDSTLNF,TGTGCCAGCAGTGAAGACCTCCGGGATTCAACCCTCAACTTT
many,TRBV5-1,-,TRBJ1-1,CASSLSWDTEAFF,TGCGCCAGCAGCTTAAGCTGGGACACTGAAGCTTTCTTT
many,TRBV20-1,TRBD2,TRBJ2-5,CSPSGTGETQYF,TGCAGTCCTAGCGGGACTGGGGAGACCCAGTACTTC
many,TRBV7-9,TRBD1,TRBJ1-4,CASSQPDRANEKLFF,TGTGCCAGCAGCCAACCGGACAGGGCTAATGAAAAACTGTTTTTT
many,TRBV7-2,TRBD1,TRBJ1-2,CASTLTGSGGYTF,TGTGCCAGCACCTTGACAGGGAGTGGAGGCTACACCTTC
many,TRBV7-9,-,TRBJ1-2,CASRDRAPGGYTF,TGTGCCAGCAGAGACCGGGCCCCCGGGGGCTACACCTTC
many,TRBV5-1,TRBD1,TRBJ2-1,CASSSQTGEHREQFF,TGCGCCAGCAGCTCCCAGACAGGGGAACACAGGGAGCAGTTCTTC
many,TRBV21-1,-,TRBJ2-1,CASSLDRGGRNEQFF,TGTGCCAGCAGCTTGGACAGAGGAGGCCGGAATGAGCAGTTCTTC
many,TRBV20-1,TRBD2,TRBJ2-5,CSALAGGHTQYF,TGCAGTGCTCTAGCGGGGGGGCATACCCAGTACTTC
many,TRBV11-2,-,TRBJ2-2,CASSLVRGTNTGELFF,TGTGCCAGCAGCTTAGTTAGGGGGACGAACACCGGGGAGCTGTTTTTT
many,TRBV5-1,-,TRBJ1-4,CASSLGRVATNEKLFF,TGCGCCAGCAGCTTGGGGCGGGTGGCAACTAATGAAAAACTGTTTTTT
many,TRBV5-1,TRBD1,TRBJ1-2,CASRTGTGGHGYTF,TGCGCCAGCAGAACCGGGACAGGGGGCCATGGCTACACCTTC
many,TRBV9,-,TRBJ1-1,CASSVAGGQRNTEAFF,TGTGCCAGCAGCGTAGCAGGTGGGCAAAGGAACACTGAAGCTTTCTTT
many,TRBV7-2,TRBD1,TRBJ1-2,CASRSRTGGDGYTF,TGTGCCAGCAGATCTCGGACAGGGGGCGATGGCTACACCTTC
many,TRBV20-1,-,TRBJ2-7,CSARVPSSYEQYF,TGCAGTGCTAGAGTACCTAGCTCCTACGAGCAGTACTTC
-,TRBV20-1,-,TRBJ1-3,CSAPERGKGNTIYF,TGCAGTGCCCCGGAGAGGGGGAAAGGAAACACCATATATTTT
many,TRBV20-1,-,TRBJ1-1,CSAGLTDTEAFF,TGCAGTGCAGGTTTGACAGATACTGAAGCTTTCTTT
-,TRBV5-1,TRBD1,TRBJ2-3,CASSLGQADTQYF,TGCGCCAGCAGCCTAGGACAGGCAGATACGCAGTATTTT
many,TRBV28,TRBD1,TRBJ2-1,CASSMPWTGDEQFF,TGTGCCAGCAGTATGCCCTGGACAGGGGATGAGCAGTTCTTC